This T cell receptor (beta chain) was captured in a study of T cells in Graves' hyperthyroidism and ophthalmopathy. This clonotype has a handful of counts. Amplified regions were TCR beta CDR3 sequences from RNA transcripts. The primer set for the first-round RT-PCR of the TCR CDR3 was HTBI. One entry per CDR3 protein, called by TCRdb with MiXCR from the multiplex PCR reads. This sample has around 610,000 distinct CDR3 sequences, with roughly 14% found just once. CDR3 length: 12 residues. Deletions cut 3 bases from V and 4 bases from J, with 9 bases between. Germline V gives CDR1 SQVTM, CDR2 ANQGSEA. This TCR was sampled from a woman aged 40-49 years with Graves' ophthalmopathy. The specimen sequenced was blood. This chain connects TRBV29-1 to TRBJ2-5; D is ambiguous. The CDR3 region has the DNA TGCAGCGTTGAGGCGGTCGGAGAGACCCAGTACTTC. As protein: CSVEAVGETQYF.